This TCR beta chain was observed in a study of blood T cell repertoires in COVID-19. Under the authors' procedure: Counts of nucleated cells, estimated from reference gene primer amplification, were obtained. Repertoires were generated with immunoSEQ multiplex PCR, while TCRdb's copy carries only in-frame clones and drops some. That table supplies the V and J calls and clone size; D and trimming were determined from the DNA. This table has fewer than 85,000 clones, 90% appearing once. Trimming cost V 3 bases and J 0 bases; bases outside gene matches: 1. Germline assignment: CDR1 LNHDA and CDR2 SQIVND (reference sequence). This CDR3 comprises 15 residues.

The sample consisted of peripheral blood. This TCR was sampled from a woman between 50 and 59 years old in a cohort sampled during active COVID-19. The chain recombines TRBV19 with TRBJ2-2; 7 positions agree with TRBD2. CDR3 sequence: CASSMAGANTGELFF. In DNA form, the CDR3 reads TGTGCCAGTAGTATGGCGGGAGCGAACACCGGGGAGCTGTTTTTT. The whole variable domain, filled in from reference TRBV19 and TRBJ2-2, reads DGGITQSPKYLFRKEGQNVTLSCEQNLNHDAMYWYRQDPGQGLRLIYYSQIVNDFQKGDIAEGYSVSREKKESFPLTVTSAQKNPTAFYLCASSMAGANTGELFFGEGSRLTVL.